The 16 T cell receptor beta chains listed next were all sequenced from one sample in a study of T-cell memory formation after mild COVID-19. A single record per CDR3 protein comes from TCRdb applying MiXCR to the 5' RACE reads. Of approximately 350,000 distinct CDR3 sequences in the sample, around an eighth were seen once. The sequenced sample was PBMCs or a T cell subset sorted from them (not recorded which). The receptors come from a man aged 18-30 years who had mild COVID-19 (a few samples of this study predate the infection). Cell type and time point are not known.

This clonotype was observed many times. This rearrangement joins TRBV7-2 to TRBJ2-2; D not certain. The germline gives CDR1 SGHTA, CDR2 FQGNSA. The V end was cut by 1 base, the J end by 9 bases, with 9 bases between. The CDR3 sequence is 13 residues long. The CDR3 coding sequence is TGTGCCAGCAGCTTAGGGCCCCAGCGGGAGCTGTTTTTT. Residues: CASSLGPQRELFF.

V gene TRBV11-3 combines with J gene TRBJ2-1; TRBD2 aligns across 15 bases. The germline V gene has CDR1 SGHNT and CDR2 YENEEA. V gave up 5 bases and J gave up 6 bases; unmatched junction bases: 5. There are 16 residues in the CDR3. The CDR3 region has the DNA TGTGCCAGCAGCGCCGGACTAGCGGGGGGGCGCAATGAGCAGTTCTTC. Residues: CASSAGLAGGRNEQFF.

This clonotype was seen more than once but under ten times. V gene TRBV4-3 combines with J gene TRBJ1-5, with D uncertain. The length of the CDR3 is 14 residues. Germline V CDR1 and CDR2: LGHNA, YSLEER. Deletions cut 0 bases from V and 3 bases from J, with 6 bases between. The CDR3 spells CASSQELLNQPQHF. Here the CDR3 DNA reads TGCGCCAGCAGCCAAGAGCTGCTCAATCAGCCCCAGCATTTT.

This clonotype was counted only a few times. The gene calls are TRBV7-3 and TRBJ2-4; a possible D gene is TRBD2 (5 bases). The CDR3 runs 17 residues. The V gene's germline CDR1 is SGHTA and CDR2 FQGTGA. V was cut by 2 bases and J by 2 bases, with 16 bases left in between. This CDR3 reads CASSLWAERWTKNIQYF. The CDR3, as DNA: TGTGCCAGCAGCTTATGGGCGGAGCGGTGGACCAAAAACATTCAGTACTTC. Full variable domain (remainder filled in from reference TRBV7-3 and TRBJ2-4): GAGVSQTPSNKVTEKGKYVELRCDPISGHTALYWYRQSLGQGPEFLIYFQGTGAADDSGLPNDRFFAVRPEGSVSTLKIQRTERGDSAVYLCASSLWAERWTKNIQYFGAGTRLSVL.

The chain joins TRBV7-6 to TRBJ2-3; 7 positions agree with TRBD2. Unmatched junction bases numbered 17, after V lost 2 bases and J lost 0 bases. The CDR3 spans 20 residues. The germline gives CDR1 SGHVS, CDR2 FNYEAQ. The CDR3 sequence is CASSLRSRTSARDSTDTQYF. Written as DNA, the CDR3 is TGTGCCAGCAGCTTAAGGTCCCGAACTAGCGCCAGAGATAGCACAGATACGCAGTATTTT.

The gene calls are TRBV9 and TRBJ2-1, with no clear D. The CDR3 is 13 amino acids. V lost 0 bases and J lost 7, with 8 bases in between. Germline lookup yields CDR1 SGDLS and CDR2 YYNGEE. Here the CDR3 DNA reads TGTGCCAGCAGCGTAGGAGCCCGTAATGAGCAGTTCTTC. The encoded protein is CASSVGARNEQFF. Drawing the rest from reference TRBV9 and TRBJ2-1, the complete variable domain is DSGVTQTPKHLITATGQRVTLRCSPRSGDLSVYWYQQSLDQGLQFLIQYYNGEERAKGNILERFSAQQFPDLHSELNLSSLELGDSALYFCASSVGARNEQFFGPGTRLTVL.

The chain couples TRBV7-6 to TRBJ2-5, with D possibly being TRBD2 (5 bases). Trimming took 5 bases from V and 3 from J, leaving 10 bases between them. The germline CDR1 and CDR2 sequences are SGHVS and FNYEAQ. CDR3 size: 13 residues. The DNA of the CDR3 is TGTGCCAGCAGCGGCCTTAGCGAAGAGACCCAGTACTTC. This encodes CASSGLSEETQYF.

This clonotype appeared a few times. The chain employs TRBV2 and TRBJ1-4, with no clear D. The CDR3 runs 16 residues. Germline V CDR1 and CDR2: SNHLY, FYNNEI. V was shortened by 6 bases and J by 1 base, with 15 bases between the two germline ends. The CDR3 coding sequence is TGTGCCAGCAGCCTTCGGGGTTCTGGAACTAATGAAAAACTGTTTTTT. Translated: CASSLRGSGTNEKLFF.

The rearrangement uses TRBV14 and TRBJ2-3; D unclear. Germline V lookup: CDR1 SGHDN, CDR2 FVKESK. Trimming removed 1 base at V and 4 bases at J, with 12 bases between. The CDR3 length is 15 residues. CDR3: CASSQALGAADTQYF. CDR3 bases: TGTGCCAGCAGCCAAGCCTTAGGAGCAGCAGATACGCAGTATTTT.

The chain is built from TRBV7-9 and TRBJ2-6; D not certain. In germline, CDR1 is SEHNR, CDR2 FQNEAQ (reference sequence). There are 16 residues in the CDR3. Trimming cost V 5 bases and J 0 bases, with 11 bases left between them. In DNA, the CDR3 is TGTGCCAGCAGCCAATACACCAACTCTGGGGCCAACGTCCTGACTTTC. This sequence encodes CASSQYTNSGANVLTF. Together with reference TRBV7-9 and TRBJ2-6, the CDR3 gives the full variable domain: DTGVSQNPRHKITKRGQNVTFRCDPISEHNRLYWYRQTLGQGPEFLTYFQNEAQLEKSRLLSDRFSAERPKGSFSTLEIQRTEQGDSAMYLCASSQYTNSGANVLTFGAGSRLTVL.

CDR3 bases: TGTGCCAGCAGTTCAACCGAGGACACTGAAGCTTTCTTT. Translation gives CASSSTEDTEAFF. V gene TRBV12-3 or TRBV12-4 combines with J gene TRBJ1-1; D remains unclear. This CDR3 is built from 13 residues. Between the trimmed V and J ends, which lost 4 bases and 3 bases, there was a span of 9 bases.

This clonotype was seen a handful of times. The CDR3 loop is CAIRPRTGTDTQYF. CDR3 sequence (DNA): TGTGCCATCAGGCCACGAACAGGGACAGATACGCAGTATTTT. The chain has TRBV10-3 and TRBJ2-3; a possible D gene is TRBD1 (6 bases). In germline, CDR1 is ENHRY, CDR2 SYGVKD. Trimming cost V 6 bases and J 3 bases, with 13 bases left between them. The CDR3 loop spans 14 amino acids.

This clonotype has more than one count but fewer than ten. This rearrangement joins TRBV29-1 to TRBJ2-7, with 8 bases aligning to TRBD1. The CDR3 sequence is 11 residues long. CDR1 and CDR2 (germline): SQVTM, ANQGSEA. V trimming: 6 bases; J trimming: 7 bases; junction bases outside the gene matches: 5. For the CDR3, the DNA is TGCAGCGTCCGACAGGGGTGGGAGCAGTACGTC. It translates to CSVRQGWEQYV.

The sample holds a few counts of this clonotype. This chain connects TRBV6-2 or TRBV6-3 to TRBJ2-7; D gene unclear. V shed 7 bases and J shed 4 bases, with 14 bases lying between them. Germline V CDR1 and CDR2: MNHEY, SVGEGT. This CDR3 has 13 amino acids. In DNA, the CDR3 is TGTGCCAGCACGGGTATCGTGGGATACGAGCAGTACGTC. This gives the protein CASTGIVGYEQYV.

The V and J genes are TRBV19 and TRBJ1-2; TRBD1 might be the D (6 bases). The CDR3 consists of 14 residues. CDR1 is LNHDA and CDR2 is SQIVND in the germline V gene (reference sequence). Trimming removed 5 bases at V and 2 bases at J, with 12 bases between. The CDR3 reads CASSDQGWNYGYTF. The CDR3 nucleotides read TGTGCCAGTAGTGATCAGGGGTGGAACTATGGCTACACCTTC.

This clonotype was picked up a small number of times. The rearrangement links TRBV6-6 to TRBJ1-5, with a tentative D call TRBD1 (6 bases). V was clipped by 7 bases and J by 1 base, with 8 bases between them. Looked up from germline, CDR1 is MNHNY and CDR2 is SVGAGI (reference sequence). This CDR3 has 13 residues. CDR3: CASTQGSNQPQHF. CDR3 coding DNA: TGTGCCAGCACACAGGGAAGCAATCAGCCCCAGCATTTT.